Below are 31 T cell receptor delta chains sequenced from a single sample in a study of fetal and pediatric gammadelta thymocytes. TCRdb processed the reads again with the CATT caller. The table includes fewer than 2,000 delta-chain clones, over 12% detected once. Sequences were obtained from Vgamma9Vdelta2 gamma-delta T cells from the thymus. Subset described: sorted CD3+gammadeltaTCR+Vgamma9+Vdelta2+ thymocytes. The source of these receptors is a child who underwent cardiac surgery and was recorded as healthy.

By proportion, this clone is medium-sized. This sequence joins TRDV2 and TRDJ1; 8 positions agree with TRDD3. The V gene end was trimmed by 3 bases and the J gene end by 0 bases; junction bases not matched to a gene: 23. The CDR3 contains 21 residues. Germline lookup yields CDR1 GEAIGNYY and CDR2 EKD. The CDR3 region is CACDPKESGGYLEKYTDKLIF. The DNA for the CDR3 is TGTGCCTGTGACCCAAAAGAATCGGGGGGATATCTCGAAAAGTACACCGATAAACTCATCTTT.

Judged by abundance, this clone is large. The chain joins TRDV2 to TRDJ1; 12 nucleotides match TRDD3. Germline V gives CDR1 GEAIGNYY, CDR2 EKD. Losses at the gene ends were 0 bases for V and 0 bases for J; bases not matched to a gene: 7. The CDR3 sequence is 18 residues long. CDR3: CACDTETGGYRYTDKLIF. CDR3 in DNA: TGTGCCTGTGACACCGAGACTGGGGGATACCGGTACACCGATAAACTCATCTTT.

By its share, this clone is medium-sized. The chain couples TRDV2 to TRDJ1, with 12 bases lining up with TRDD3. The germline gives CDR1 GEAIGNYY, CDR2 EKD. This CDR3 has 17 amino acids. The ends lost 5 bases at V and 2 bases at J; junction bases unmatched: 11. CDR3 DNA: TGTGCCTGTGTATCCCTGGGGGATACGCAAGGGACCGATAAACTCATCTTT. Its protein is CACVSLGDTQGTDKLIF.

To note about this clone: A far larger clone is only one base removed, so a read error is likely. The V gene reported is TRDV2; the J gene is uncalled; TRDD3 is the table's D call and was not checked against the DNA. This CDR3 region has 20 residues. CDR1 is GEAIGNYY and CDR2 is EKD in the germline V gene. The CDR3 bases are TGTGCCTGTGACACCGTGACCCCGTACTGGGGGATAGAGGATCCCGATAAACGCATCTTT. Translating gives CACDTVTPYWGIEDPDKRIF.

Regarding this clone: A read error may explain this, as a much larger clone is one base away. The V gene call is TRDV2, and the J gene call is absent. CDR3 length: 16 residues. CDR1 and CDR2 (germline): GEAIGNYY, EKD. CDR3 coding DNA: TGTGCCTGTGACACCGTTAGTACGCCCTACACCGATAAGCTCATCTTT. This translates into CACDTVSTPYTDKLIF.

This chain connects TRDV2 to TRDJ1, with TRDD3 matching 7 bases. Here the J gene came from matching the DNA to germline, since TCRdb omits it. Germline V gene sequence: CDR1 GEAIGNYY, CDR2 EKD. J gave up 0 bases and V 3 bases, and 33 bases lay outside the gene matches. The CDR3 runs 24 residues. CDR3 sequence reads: CACDLRGPHPATGDKRTYTDKLIF. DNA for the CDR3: TGTGCCTGTGACCTCCGGGGCCCCCATCCCGCGACTGGGGATAAGAGGACGTACACCGATAAACTCATCTTT.

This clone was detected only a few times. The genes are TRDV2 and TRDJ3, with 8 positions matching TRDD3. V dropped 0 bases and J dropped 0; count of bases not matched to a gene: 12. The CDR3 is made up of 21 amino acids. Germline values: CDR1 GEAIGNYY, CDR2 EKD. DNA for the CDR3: TGTGCCTGTGACACCGGTAGTATGGGATACGGTATCTCCTGGGACACCCGACAGATGTTTTTC. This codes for CACDTGSMGYGISWDTRQMFF.

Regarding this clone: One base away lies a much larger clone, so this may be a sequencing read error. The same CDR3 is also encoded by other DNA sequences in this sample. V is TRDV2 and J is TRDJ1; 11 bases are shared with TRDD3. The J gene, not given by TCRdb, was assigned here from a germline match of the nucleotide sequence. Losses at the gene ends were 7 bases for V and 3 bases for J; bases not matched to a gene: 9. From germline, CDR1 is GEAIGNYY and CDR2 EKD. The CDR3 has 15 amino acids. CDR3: CACTTLGDTSDKLIF. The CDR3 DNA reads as TGTGCCTGCACAACCCTGGGGGATACCTCCGATAAACTCATCTTT.

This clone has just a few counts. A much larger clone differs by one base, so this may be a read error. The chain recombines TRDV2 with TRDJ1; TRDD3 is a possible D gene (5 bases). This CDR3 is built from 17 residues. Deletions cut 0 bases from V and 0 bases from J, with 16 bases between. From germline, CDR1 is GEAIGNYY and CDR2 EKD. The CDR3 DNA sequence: TGTGCCTGTGACACCGGGTGTGGGGCAAATGACACCGATAAACTCATCTTT. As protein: CACDTGCGANDTDKLIF.

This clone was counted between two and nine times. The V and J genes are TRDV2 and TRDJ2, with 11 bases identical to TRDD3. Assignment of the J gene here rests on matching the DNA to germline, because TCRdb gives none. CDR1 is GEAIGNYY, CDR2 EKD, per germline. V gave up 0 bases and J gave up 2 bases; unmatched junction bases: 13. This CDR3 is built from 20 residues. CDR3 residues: CACDTRELGDRYLLTAQLFF. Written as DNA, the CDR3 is TGTGCCTGTGACACCCGGGAACTGGGGGATAGATATTTGTTGACAGCACAACTCTTCTTT.

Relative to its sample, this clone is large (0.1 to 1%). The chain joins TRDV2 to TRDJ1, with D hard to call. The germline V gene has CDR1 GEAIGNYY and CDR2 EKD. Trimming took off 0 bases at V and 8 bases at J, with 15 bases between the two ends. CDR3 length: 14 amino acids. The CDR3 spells CACDTDGSQGKLIF. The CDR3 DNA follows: TGTGCCTGTGACACCGATGGGTCCCAAGGGAAACTCATCTTT.

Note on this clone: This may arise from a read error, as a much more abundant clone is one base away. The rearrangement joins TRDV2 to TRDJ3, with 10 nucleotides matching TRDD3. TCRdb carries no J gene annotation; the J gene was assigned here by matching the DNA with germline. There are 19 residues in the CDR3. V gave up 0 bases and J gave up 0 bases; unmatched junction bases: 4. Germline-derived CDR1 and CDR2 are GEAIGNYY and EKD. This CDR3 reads CACDTVLGDSSWDTRQMFF. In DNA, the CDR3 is TGTGCCTGTGACACCGTTCTGGGGGATAGCTCCTGGGACACCCGACAGATGTTTTTC.

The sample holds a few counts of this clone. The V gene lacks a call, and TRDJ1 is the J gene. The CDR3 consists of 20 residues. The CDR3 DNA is TGTGCCTGTGACATCTCAAACGGTAGTGCTTCCACAATTTTCACCGATAAACTCATCTTT. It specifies CACDISNGSASTIFTDKLIF.

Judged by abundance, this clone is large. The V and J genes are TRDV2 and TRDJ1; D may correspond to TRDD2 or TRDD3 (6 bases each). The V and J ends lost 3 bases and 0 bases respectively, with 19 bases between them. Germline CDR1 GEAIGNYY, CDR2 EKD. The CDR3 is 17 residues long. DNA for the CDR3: TGTGCCTGTGACTCTGCTTCCTTGGGGGCCTACACCGATAAACTCATCTTT. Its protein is CACDSASLGAYTDKLIF.

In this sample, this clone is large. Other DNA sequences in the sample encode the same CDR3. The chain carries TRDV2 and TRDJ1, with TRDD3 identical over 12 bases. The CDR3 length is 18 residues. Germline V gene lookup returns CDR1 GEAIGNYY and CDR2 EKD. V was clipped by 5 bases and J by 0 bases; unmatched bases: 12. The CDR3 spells CACVRRTGGYPYTDKLIF. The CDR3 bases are TGTGCCTGTGTCCGGCGGACTGGGGGATACCCATACACCGATAAACTCATCTTT.

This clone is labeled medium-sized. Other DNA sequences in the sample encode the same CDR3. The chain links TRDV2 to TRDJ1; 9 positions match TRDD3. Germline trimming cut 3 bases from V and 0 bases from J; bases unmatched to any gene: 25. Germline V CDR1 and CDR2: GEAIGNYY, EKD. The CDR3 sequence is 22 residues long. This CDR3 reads CACDPSTNTVLGETTYTDKLIF. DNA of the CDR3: TGTGCCTGTGACCCCTCGACGAACACAGTACTGGGGGAAACGACCTACACCGATAAACTCATCTTT.

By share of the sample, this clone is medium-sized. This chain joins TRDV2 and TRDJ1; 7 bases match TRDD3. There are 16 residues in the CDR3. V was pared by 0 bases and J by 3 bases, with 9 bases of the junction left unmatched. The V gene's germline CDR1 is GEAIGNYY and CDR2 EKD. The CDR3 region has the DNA TGTGCCTGTGACACCGACTGGGGCCCCCCGGCCGATAAACTCATCTTT. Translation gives CACDTDWGPPADKLIF.

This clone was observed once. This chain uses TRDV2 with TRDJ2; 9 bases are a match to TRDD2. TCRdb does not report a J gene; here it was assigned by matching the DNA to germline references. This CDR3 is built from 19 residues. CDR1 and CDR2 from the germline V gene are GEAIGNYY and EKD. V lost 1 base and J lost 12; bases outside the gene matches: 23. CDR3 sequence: CACDTLPFLPTAGADKLFF. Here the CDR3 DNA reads TGTGCCTGTGACACTCTTCCTTTCCTTCCTACCGCGGGGGCCGATAAACTCTTCTTT.

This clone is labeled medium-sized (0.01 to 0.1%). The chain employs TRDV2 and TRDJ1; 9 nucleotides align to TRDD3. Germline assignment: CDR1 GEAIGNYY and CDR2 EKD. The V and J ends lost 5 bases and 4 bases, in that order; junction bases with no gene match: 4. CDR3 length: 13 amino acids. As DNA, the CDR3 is TGTGCCTGTGCAACTGGGGGACTCGATAAACTCATCTTT. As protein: CACATGGLDKLIF.

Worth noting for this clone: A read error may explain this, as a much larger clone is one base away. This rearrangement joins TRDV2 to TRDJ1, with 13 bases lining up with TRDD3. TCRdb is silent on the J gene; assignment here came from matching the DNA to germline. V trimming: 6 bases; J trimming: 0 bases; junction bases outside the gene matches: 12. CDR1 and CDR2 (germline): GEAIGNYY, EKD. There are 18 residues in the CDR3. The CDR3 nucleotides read TGTGCCTGTAACAGGGTACTGGGGGATACGCTGTACACCGATAAACTCATCTTT. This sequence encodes CACNRVLGDTLYTDKLIF.

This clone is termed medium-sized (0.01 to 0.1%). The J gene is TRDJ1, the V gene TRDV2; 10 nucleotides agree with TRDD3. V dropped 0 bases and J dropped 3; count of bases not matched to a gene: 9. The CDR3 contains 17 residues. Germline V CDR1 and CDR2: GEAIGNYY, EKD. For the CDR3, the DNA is TGTGCCTGTGACACCCGCAGGGGGATACGGGTCGCCGATAAACTCATCTTT. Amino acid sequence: CACDTRRGIRVADKLIF.

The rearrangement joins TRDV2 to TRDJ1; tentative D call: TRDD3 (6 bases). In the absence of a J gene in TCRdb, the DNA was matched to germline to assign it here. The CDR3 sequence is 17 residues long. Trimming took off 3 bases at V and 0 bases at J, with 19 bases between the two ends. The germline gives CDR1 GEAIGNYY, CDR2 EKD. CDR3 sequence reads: CACDPGRDGGYTDKLIF. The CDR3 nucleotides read TGTGCCTGTGACCCGGGCCGGGATGGGGGTTACACCGATAAACTCATCTTT.

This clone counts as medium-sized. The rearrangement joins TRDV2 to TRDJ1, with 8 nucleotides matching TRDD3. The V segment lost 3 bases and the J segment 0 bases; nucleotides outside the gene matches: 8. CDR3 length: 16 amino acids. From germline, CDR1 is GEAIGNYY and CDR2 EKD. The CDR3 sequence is CACDRLGDRDTDKLIF. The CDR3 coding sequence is TGTGCCTGTGACCGATTGGGGGATCGGGACACCGATAAACTCATCTTT.

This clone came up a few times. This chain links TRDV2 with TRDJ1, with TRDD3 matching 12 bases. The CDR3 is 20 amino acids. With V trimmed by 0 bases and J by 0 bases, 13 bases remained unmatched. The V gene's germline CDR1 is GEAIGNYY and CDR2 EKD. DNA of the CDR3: TGTGCCTGTGACACCCTTCCTACTGTACTGGGGGATACTTACACCGATAAACTCATCTTT. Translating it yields CACDTLPTVLGDTYTDKLIF.

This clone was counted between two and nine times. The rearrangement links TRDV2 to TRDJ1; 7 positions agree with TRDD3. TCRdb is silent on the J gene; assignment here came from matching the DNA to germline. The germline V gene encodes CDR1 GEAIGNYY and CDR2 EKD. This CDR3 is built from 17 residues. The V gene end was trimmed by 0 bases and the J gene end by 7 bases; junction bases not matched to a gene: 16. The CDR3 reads CACDTGMGIAPIPKLIF. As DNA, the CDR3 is TGTGCCTGTGACACCGGGATGGGGATAGCCCCTATTCCTAAACTCATCTTT.

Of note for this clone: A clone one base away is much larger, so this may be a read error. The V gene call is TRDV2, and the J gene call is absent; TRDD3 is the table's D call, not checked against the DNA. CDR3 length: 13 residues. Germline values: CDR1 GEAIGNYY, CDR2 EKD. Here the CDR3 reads CACDKGDTGGLIF. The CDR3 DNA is TGTGCCTGTGACAAGGGGGATACGGGTGGCCTGATATTT.

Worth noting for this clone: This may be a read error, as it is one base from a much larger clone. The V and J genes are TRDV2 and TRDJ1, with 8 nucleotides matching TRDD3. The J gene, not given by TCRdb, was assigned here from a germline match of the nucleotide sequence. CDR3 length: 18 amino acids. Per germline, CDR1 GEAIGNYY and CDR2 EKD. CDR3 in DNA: TGCGCCTGTTCTCGAGGGATACGCAGGGAATCAGTCACCGATAAACTCATCTTT. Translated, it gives CACSRGIRRESVTDKLIF.

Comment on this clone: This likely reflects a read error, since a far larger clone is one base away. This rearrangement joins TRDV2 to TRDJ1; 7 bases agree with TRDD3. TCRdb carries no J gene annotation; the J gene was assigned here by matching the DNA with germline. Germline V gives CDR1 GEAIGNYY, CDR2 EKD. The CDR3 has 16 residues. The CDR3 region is CARDYRGGRYTDKLIF. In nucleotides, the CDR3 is TGTGCCCGTGACTATCGTGGGGGACGCTACACCGATAAACTCATCTTT.

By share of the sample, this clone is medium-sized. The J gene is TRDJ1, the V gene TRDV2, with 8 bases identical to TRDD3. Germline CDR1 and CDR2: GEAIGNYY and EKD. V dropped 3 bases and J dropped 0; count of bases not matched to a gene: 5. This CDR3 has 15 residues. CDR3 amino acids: CACDSWGIDTDKLIF. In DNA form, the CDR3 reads TGTGCCTGTGACTCTTGGGGGATCGACACCGATAAACTCATCTTT.

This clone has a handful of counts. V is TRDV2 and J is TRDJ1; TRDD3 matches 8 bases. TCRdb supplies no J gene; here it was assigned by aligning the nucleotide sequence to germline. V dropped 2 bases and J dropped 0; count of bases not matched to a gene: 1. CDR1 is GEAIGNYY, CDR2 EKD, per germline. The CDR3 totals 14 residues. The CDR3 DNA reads TGTGCCTGTGACAAACTGGGGGACACCGATAAACTCATCTTT. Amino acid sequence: CACDKLGDTDKLIF.

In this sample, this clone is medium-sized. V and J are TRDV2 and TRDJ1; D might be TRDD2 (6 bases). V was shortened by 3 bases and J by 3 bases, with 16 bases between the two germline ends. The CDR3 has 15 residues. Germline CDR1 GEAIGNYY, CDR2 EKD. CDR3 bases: TGTGCCTGTGACCCCGAGTCGGCCTTCCCCGATAAACTCATCTTT. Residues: CACDPESAFPDKLIF.